Shown below are 13 T cell receptor beta chains from a single sample sequenced in a study of T cells in Graves' hyperthyroidism and ophthalmopathy. Using RNA transcripts as the source, TCR beta CDR3 regions were amplified. HTBI primers were used for first-round RT-PCR of the TCR CDR3. MiXCR, applied by TCRdb to the multiplex PCR reads, yields one record per CDR3 protein. The repertoire holds fewer than 850,000 distinct CDR3 sequences, around 15% seen once, with roughly a sixth in the top ten. The sample was blood. The receptors shown here come from a man aged 45 to 65 with Graves' hyperthyroidism.

The chain carries TRBV27 and TRBJ2-1; possible D gene TRBD1, 6 bases. The CDR3 extends over 15 amino acids. Trimming pared 2 bases from V and 4 bases from J, leaving 12 bases between. Germline V CDR1 and CDR2: MNHEY, SMNVEV (reference sequence). CDR3 sequence (DNA): TGTGCCAGCAGTTTAACGGACAGATCGTACAATGAGCAGTTCTTC. Translation gives CASSLTDRSYNEQFF.

At least ten counts were recorded for this clonotype. V and J are TRBV2 and TRBJ2-3; D gene unclear. Trimming took off 3 bases at V and 0 bases at J, with 13 bases between the two ends. This CDR3 has 16 residues. Per germline, CDR1 SNHLY and CDR2 FYNNEI. The chain's CDR3 is CASSEVTSTSTDTQYF. In nucleotides, the CDR3 is TGTGCCAGCAGTGAGGTGACTTCTACTAGCACAGATACGCAGTATTTT.

Many counts were recorded for this clonotype. The chain joins TRBV11-1 to TRBJ2-7; TRBD2 agrees at 8 bases. The germline gives CDR1 SGHAT, CDR2 FQDESV (reference sequence). Trimming removed 4 bases from V and 6 bases from J; junction bases left unmatched: 5. The CDR3 spans 13 residues. In DNA form, the CDR3 reads TGTGCCAGCAGCTCGGACAGCGGGAGCGAGCAGTACTTC. Protein product: CASSSDSGSEQYF.

This chain joins TRBV2 and TRBJ2-7; a possible D gene is TRBD2 (6 bases). The CDR3 sequence is 13 residues long. With 3 bases removed from V and 4 bases from J, the gap between germline ends came to 10 bases. CDR1 is SNHLY, CDR2 FYNNEI, per germline. CDR3 loop: CASSESRGYEQYF. The CDR3, as DNA: TGTGCCAGCAGTGAGAGTCGGGGGTACGAGCAGTACTTC.

The chain combines TRBV20-1 with TRBJ1-5, with D possibly matching TRBD1 (5 bases). From germline, CDR1 is DFQATT and CDR2 SNEGSKA (reference sequence). Deletions cut 4 bases from V and 0 bases from J, with 10 bases between. CDR3 length: 14 residues. CDR3 DNA sequence: TGCAGTGCTAAGACGGACAATAGCAATCAGCCCCAGCATTTT. Residues: CSAKTDNSNQPQHF.

The sample holds one count of this clonotype. The chain combines TRBV2 with TRBJ2-1; 16 bases fit TRBD2. CDR1 is SNHLY and CDR2 is FYNNEI in the germline V gene. The CDR3 is 19 amino acids. V shed 7 bases and J 2 bases; nucleotides not matched to a gene: 11. As DNA, the CDR3 is TGTGCCAGCATCATCAGTGGCGGGACTAGCGGGAGGGCCTACAATGAGCAGTTCTTC. Protein: CASIISGGTSGRAYNEQFF.

This clonotype showed up many times. The chain is built from TRBV28 and TRBJ2-5; either TRBD1 or TRBD2 may supply D (6 bases each). CDR3 length: 17 residues. The germline V gene encodes CDR1 MDHEN and CDR2 SYDVKM. V lost 4 bases, J lost 3 bases, and 21 bases lay in between. The CDR3 bases are TGTGCCAGCAGTTCCCCTTTTGAGGGGGGCGGGGAAGAGACCCAGTACTTC. Translated, it gives CASSSPFEGGGEETQYF. Full variable domain (remainder filled in from reference TRBV28 and TRBJ2-5): DVKVTQSSRYLVKRTGEKVFLECVQDMDHENMFWYRQDPGLGLRLIYFSYDVKMKEKGDIPEGYSVSREKKERFSLILESASTNQTSMYLCASSSPFEGGGEETQYFGPGTRLLVL.

J is TRBJ2-1 and V is TRBV24-1; 8 nucleotides agree with TRBD2. Trimming removed 0 bases from V and 4 bases from J; junction bases left unmatched: 7. CDR3 length: 17 residues. Germline CDR1 reads KGHDR; CDR2 reads SFDVKD. The CDR3 bases are TGTGCCACCAGTGATTTGAGGGCTAGCGGGCTGTACAATGAGCAGTTCTTC. Translating it yields CATSDLRASGLYNEQFF.

The J gene is TRBJ2-7, the V gene TRBV9; D is perhaps TRBD2 (5 bases). Germline CDR1 SGDLS, CDR2 YYNGEE. V was clipped by 3 bases and J by 2 bases, with 18 bases between them. The length of the CDR3 is 16 residues. The DNA for the CDR3 is TGTGCCAGCAGCGCCTCGGGGAGCACGGGCGCCTACGAGCAGTACTTC. Amino acid sequence: CASSASGSTGAYEQYF.

This clonotype was found many times. The V and J genes are TRBV2 and TRBJ2-7, with D possibly matching TRBD2 (5 bases). The CDR3 sequence is 14 residues long. Looked up from germline, CDR1 is SNHLY and CDR2 is FYNNEI. Trimming took 3 bases from V and 4 from J, leaving 13 bases between them. In DNA, the CDR3 is TGTGCCAGCAGTGAGCGGGCGGATGGATACGAGCAGTACTTC. Translated, it gives CASSERADGYEQYF.

This clonotype came up many times. This chain joins TRBV28 and TRBJ1-5; D uncertain. The germline V gene has CDR1 MDHEN and CDR2 SYDVKM. There are 17 residues in the CDR3. Trimming shortened V by 5 bases and J by 6 bases, and 23 bases separated the two germline ends. The CDR3: CASSLNPPPPPGQPQHF. DNA for the CDR3: TGTGCCAGCAGTCTAAATCCACCCCCCCCTCCGGGTCAGCCCCAGCATTTT.

The CDR3: CASSPDSLYEQYF. The CDR3 nucleotides read TGTGCCAGCTCACCCGACAGCCTCTACGAGCAGTACTTC. The rearrangement joins TRBV18 to TRBJ2-7; TRBD1 is a possible D gene (5 bases). The germline V gene encodes CDR1 KGHSH and CDR2 LQKENI. V lost 3 bases and J lost 3, with 9 bases in between. CDR3 length: 13 residues.

The table lists this clonotype with many counts. The gene calls are TRBV24-1 and TRBJ1-5; D is undetermined. The CDR3 contains 14 residues. With 3 bases removed from V and 6 bases from J, the gap between germline ends came to 11 bases. Germline V gives CDR1 KGHDR, CDR2 SFDVKD. This CDR3 reads CATSDPGSGQPQHF. For the CDR3, the DNA is TGTGCCACCAGTGATCCGGGTTCTGGTCAGCCCCAGCATTTT.